What follows are 18 T cell receptor beta chains derived from one specimen sequenced in a study of T cell responses to AZD1222 COVID-19 vaccine. TCRdb's table, derived via immunoSEQ multiplex PCR, lists solely in-frame clones and lacks some. The data show 150,000 to 200,000 clones, roughly 94% seen once. Here the sequenced sample was peripheral blood, taken 28 days after the second AZD1222 dose. The receptors shown here come from an adult who received the AZD1222 COVID-19 vaccine.

This clone has just one count. The chain employs TRBV5-5 and TRBJ1-1; 7 positions match TRBD1. This CDR3 contains 16 residues. The V and J ends lost 0 bases and 4 bases, in that order; junction bases with no gene match: 9. The germline V gene has CDR1 SGHKS and CDR2 YYEKEE (reference sequence). This CDR3 is CASSLETGDFRTEAFF. The CDR3 coding sequence is TGTGCCAGCAGCTTGGAAACAGGGGATTTTCGCACTGAAGCTTTCTTT.

This chain joins TRBV4-1 and TRBJ1-4; D gene uncertain. V was trimmed by 1 base and J by 6 bases, leaving 12 bases between them. Germline CDR1 is MGHRA and CDR2 is YSYEKL. The CDR3 covers 15 residues. Here the CDR3 reads CASSQVPHTDEKLFF. The CDR3 nucleotides are TGCGCCAGCAGCCAAGTTCCACATACTGATGAAAAACTGTTTTTT.

This chain uses TRBV5-1 with TRBJ1-3, with D unclear. The germline V and J ends were trimmed by 0 bases and 3 bases, with 10 bases remaining between them. The CDR3 loop spans 15 amino acids. The germline gives CDR1 SGHRS, CDR2 YFSETQ. The DNA of the CDR3 is TGCGCCAGCAGCTTGGACGGGAGTCATGGAAACACCATATATTTT. Residues: CASSLDGSHGNTIYF.

The genes are TRBV6-1 and TRBJ1-5; D is undetermined. Germline CDR1 is MNHNS and CDR2 is SASEGT. This CDR3 has 18 residues. Trimming removed 4 bases at V and 3 bases at J, with 22 bases between. This CDR3 reads CASSGTRTVYGINQPQHF. CDR3 bases: TGTGCCAGCAGTGGAACCCGGACCGTATACGGGATCAATCAGCCCCAGCATTTT.

This chain uses TRBV6-2 or TRBV6-3 with TRBJ2-2; 8 nucleotides line up with TRBD1. CDR3 length: 16 residues. Trimming removed 5 bases from V and 3 bases from J; junction bases left unmatched: 8. The germline V gene has CDR1 MNHEY and CDR2 SVGEGT. The CDR3 protein is CASSVDREEDTGELFF. CDR3 nucleotide sequence: TGTGCCAGCAGTGTGGACAGGGAAGAGGACACCGGGGAGCTGTTTTTT.

The chain recombines TRBV10-3 with TRBJ1-1, with TRBD1 as a possible D gene (6 bases). V lost 6 bases and J lost 6, with 14 bases in between. This CDR3 is 13 amino acids long. Germline V lookup: CDR1 ENHRY, CDR2 SYGVKD. CDR3 in amino acids: CAIRTGSSAEAFF. CDR3 coding DNA: TGTGCCATCAGAACAGGGAGTAGCGCTGAAGCTTTCTTT.

The chain links TRBV2 to TRBJ1-5; 12 bases are shared with TRBD1. V trimming: 5 bases; J trimming: 9 bases; junction bases outside the gene matches: 20. This CDR3 contains 19 residues. CDR1 and CDR2 (germline): SNHLY, FYNNEI. CDR3: CASSSKDPGQGALNGPQHF. In DNA, the CDR3 is TGTGCCAGCAGTTCTAAAGATCCGGGACAGGGGGCCCTGAACGGGCCCCAGCATTTT.

J is TRBJ2-1 and V is TRBV9; maybe TRBD2 (6 bases). This CDR3 contains 16 residues. The germline V gene has CDR1 SGDLS and CDR2 YYNGEE. V gave up 0 bases and J gave up 8 bases, with 18 bases separating them. CDR3 DNA sequence: TGTGCCAGCAGCGTAGGAGGAGGGTCCTTAGCCCATGAGCAGTTCTTC. Protein sequence: CASSVGGGSLAHEQFF.

The V gene is TRBV18, the J gene TRBJ1-2; D is perhaps TRBD1 (6 bases). V dropped 6 bases and J dropped 0 bases, with 17 bases sitting between them. Germline CDR1 and CDR2: KGHSH and LQKENI. The CDR3 contains 16 residues. The CDR3 sequence is CASSPRGTLPNYGYTF. CDR3 in DNA: TGTGCCAGCTCTCCCCGGGGGACACTACCTAACTATGGCTACACCTTC. Filled out from reference TRBV18 and TRBJ1-2, the complete variable domain reads NAGVMQNPRHLVRRRGQEARLRCSPMKGHSHVYWYRQLPEEGLKFMVYLQKENIIDESGMPKERFSAEFPKEGPSILRIQQVVRGDSAAYFCASSPRGTLPNYGYTFGSGTRLTVV.

The chain links TRBV10-2 to TRBJ2-1; TRBD2 agrees at 10 bases. V gave up 10 bases and J gave up 7 bases; unmatched junction bases: 13. In germline, CDR1 is WSHSY, CDR2 SAAADI. CDR3 size: 15 residues. This CDR3 reads CATTLAGGLGNEQFF. The CDR3 bases are TGCGCCACCACCTTAGCGGGGGGTTTGGGAAATGAGCAGTTCTTC.

This chain joins TRBV2 and TRBJ1-2; TRBD1 aligns across 11 bases. This CDR3 has 14 amino acids. The junction had 5 bases not matched to a gene; V was cut back by 5 bases and J by 6 bases. Looked up from germline, CDR1 is SNHLY and CDR2 is FYNNEI. As DNA, the CDR3 is TGTGCCAGCAGTCTCGGGACAGGGGGGGATGGCTACACCTTC. It specifies CASSLGTGGDGYTF.

The J gene is TRBJ1-2, the V gene TRBV4-2; perhaps TRBD1 as D (5 bases). The CDR3 is 16 residues long. Germline CDR1 and CDR2: LGHNA and YNFKEQ. Trimming took 1 base from V and 5 from J, leaving 17 bases between them. CDR3 DNA sequence: TGTGCCAGCAGCCAAGGGGGCAGGGCACTACGATATGGCTACACCTTC. Encoded protein: CASSQGGRALRYGYTF.

Only one count was recorded for this clone. The chain employs TRBV19 and TRBJ1-1; perhaps TRBD1 as D (5 bases). Germline CDR1 LNHDA, CDR2 SQIVND (reference sequence). There are 15 residues in the CDR3. Deletions cut 2 bases from V and 3 bases from J, with 13 bases between. The CDR3 DNA reads TGTGCCAGTAGTATAAAGGGACGGCCAGACACTGAAGCTTTCTTT. This codes for CASSIKGRPDTEAFF.

The V gene is TRBV11-2, the J gene TRBJ1-2, with D perhaps TRBD1 (6 bases). The V gene's germline CDR1 is SGHAT and CDR2 FQNNGV. This CDR3 has 15 residues. Deletions cut 4 bases from V and 0 bases from J, with 12 bases between. The CDR3 DNA reads as TGTGCCAGCAGCTCCGGACAGCCATCTAACTATGGCTACACCTTC. Amino acid sequence: CASSSGQPSNYGYTF.

The chain joins TRBV15 to TRBJ2-7; possibly TRBD1 or TRBD2 for D (6 bases each). V lost 0 bases and J 7 bases, leaving 10 bases between the germline ends. The CDR3 runs to 13 residues. Germline V gene lookup returns CDR1 LNHNV and CDR2 YYDKDF (reference sequence). CDR3 amino acids: CATSRDRGGEQYF. The CDR3 DNA reads as TGTGCCACCAGCAGAGATCGAGGGGGGGAGCAGTACTTC.

The J gene is TRBJ2-7, the V gene TRBV9, with 9 bases lining up with TRBD2. The CDR3 covers 14 residues. The ends lost 5 bases at V and 4 bases at J; junction bases unmatched: 7. Germline V gives CDR1 SGDLS, CDR2 YYNGEE. The CDR3 nucleotides read TGTGCCAGCAGTGCTGCGGGGGGGCAGTACGAGCAGTACTTC. Translating it yields CASSAAGGQYEQYF.

The J gene is TRBJ1-1, the V gene TRBV19; D is unresolved. Per the germline V gene, CDR1 is LNHDA and CDR2 is SQIVND (reference sequence). Trimming cost V 0 bases and J 4 bases, with 9 bases left between them. The CDR3 totals 14 residues. The CDR3 DNA reads TGTGCCAGTAGTATAGATCGGCTAGGCACTGAAGCTTTCTTT. Protein product: CASSIDRLGTEAFF.

The J gene is TRBJ1-4, the V gene TRBV2, with a tentative D call TRBD1 (6 bases). CDR1 SNHLY and CDR2 FYNNEI come from the germline V gene. Trimming removed 7 bases at V and 4 bases at J, with 16 bases between. The CDR3 length is 15 residues. The CDR3 sequence: CASNARTVLNEKLFF. CDR3 DNA sequence: TGTGCCAGCAATGCTCGGACAGTTCTTAATGAAAAACTGTTTTTT. The variable domain in full, completed from reference TRBV2 and TRBJ1-4, reads EPEVTQTPSHQVTQMGQEVILRCVPISNHLYFYWYRQILGQKVEFLVSFYNNEISEKSEIFDDQFSVERPDGSNFTLKIRSTKLEDSAMYFCASNARTVLNEKLFFGSGTQLSVL.